This TCR beta chain was captured in a study of blood T cell repertoires in COVID-19. Study overall: The study drew acute and convalescent COVID-19 samples from the United States, Italy and Spain.

The ends lost 4 bases at V and 7 bases at J; junction bases unmatched: 3. CDR1 is SEHNR, CDR2 FQNEAQ, per germline (reference sequence). The CDR3 runs to 13 residues. This clone was observed a few times. TCRdb keeps only in-frame clones here, not all; method: immunoSEQ multiplex PCR. Of about 110,000 clones listed, about 80% were seen once; the top ten hold around 8%. V usage is TRBV7-9 and J usage is TRBJ1-1; 10 positions agree with TRBD1. What was sequenced was peripheral blood. The sequence was collected from a woman in her thirties or forties with acute or convalescent COVID-19. The CDR3 DNA reads TGTGCCAGCAGCTGGGGACAGGGGAATGAAGCTTTCTTT. The encoded protein is CASSWGQGNEAFF.